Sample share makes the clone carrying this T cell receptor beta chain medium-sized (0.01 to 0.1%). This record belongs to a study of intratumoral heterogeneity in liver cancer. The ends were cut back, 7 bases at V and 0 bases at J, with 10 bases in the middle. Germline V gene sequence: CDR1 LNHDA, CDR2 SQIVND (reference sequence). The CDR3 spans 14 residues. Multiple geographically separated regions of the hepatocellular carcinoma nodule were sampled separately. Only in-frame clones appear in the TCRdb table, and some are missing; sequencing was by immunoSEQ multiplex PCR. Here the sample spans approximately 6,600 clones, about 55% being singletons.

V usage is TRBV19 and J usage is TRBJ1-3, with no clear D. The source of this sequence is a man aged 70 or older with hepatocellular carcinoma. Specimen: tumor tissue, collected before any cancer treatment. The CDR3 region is CASISRNSGNTIYF. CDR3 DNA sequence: TGTGCCAGTATCAGCAGGAACTCTGGAAACACCATATATTTT. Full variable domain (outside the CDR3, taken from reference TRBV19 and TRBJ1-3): DGGITQSPKYLFRKEGQNVTLSCEQNLNHDAMYWYRQDPGQGLRLIYYSQIVNDFQKGDIAEGYSVSREKKESFPLTVTSAQKNPTAFYLCASISRNSGNTIYFGEGSWLTVV.